The subject of this entry is one T cell receptor beta chain. Antigen specificity is unknown. The sample belongs to a study of OX40 agonist ivuxolimab in advanced cancers. The data were produced by immunoSEQ multiplex PCR, yet TCRdb's version contains in-frame clones alone and is incomplete. The repertoire holds more than 20,000 clones, with approximately 86% as singletons. Study findings and constraints: Normalized expansion of T-cell clones was also low for some nonresponders.

This TCR was sampled from an adult with an advanced solid tumor such as melanoma, head and neck, liver or kidney cancer. The starting material was CD4+ or CD8+ T cells sorted from blood, obtained in a trial of the OX40 agonist ivuxolimab.

CDR3: CASSPRDRLLYGYTF. The CDR3 coding sequence is TGTGCCAGCAGCCCCCGGGACAGACTCCTTTATGGCTACACCTTC. The chain is built from TRBV7-2 and TRBJ1-2, with 7 bases that match TRBD1. This CDR3 has 15 residues. V lost 5 bases and J lost 5; bases outside the gene matches: 11. Germline V CDR1 and CDR2: SGHTA, FQGNSA.